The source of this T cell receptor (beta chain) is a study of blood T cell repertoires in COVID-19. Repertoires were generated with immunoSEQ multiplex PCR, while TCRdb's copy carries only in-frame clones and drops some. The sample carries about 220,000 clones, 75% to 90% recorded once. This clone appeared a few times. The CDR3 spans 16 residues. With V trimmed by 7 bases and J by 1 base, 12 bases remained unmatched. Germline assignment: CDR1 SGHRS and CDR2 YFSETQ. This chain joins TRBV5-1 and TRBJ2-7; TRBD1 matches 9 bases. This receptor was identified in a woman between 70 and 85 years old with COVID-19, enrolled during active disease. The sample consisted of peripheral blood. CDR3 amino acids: CASQLGGTGYSYEQYF. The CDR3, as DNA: TGCGCCAGCCAACTCGGAGGGACAGGGTATTCCTACGAGCAGTACTTC. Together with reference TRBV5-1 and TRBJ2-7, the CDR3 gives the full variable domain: KAGVTQTPRYLIKTRGQQVTLSCSPISGHRSVSWYQQTPGQGLQFLFEYFSETQRNKGNFPGRFSGRQFSNSRSEMNVSTLELGDSALYLCASQLGGTGYSYEQYFGPGTRLTVT.